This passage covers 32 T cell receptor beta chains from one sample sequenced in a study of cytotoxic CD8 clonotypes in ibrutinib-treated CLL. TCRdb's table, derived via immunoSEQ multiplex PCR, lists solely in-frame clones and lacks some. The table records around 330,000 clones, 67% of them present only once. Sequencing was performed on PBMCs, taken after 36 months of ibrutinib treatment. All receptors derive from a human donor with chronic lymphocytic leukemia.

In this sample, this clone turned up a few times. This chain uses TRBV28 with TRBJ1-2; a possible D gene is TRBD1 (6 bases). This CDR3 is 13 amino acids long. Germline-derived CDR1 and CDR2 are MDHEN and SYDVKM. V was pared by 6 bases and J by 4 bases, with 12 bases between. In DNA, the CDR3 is TGTGCCAGCAGACAGGGAGTGAGCTATGGCTACACCTTC. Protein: CASRQGVSYGYTF.

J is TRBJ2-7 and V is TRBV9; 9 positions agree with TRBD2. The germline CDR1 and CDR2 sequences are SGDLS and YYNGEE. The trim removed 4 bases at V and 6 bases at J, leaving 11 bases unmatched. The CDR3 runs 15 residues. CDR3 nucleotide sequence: TGTGCCAGCAGCACCCGGGTAGCGGGAGACTCCGAGCAGTACTTC. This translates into CASSTRVAGDSEQYF. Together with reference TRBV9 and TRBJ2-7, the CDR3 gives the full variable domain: DSGVTQTPKHLITATGQRVTLRCSPRSGDLSVYWYQQSLDQGLQFLIQYYNGEERAKGNILERFSAQQFPDLHSELNLSSLELGDSALYFCASSTRVAGDSEQYFGPGTRLTVT.

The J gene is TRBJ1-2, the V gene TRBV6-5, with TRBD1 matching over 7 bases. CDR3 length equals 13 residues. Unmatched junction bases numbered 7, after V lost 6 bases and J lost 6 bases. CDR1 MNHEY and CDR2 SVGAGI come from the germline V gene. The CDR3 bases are TGTGCCAGCAGCCGACAGGGTTACGATGGCTACACCTTC. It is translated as CASSRQGYDGYTF.

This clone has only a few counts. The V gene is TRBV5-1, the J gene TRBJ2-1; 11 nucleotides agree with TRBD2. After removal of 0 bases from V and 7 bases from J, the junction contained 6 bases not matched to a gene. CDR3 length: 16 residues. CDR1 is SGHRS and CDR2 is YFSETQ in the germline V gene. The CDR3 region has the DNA TGCGCCAGCAGCTTGGCCGTAACTAGCGGGGGAAATGAGCAGTTCTTC. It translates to CASSLAVTSGGNEQFF. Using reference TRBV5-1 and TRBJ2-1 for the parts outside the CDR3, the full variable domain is KAGVTQTPRYLIKTRGQQVTLSCSPISGHRSVSWYQQTPGQGLQFLFEYFSETQRNKGNFPGRFSGRQFSNSRSEMNVSTLELGDSALYLCASSLAVTSGGNEQFFGPGTRLTVL.

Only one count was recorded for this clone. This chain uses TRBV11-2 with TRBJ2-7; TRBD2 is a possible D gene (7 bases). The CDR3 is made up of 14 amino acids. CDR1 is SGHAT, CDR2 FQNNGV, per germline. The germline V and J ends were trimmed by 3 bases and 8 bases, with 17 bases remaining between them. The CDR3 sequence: CASSFWGGTPQQYF. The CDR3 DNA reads TGTGCCAGCAGCTTCTGGGGGGGCACGCCACAGCAGTACTTC.

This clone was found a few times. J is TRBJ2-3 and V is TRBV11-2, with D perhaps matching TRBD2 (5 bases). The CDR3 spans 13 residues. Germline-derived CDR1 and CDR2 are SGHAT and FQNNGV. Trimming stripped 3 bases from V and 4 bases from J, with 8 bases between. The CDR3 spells CASSFTRSDTQYF. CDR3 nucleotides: TGTGCCAGCAGCTTCACTAGGTCAGATACGCAGTATTTT.

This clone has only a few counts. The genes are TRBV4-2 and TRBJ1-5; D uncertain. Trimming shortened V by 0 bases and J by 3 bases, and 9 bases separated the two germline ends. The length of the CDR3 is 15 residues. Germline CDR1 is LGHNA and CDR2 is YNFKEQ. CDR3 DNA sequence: TGTGCCAGCAGCCAAGATACCCAGTCCAATCAGCCCCAGCATTTT. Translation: CASSQDTQSNQPQHF.

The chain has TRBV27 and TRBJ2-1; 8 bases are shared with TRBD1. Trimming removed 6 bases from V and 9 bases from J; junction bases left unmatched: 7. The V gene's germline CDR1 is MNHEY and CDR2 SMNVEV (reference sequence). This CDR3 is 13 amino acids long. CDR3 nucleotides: TGTGCCAGCAGCTCAGGGGGCCTGGGTGAGCAGTTCTTC. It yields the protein CASSSGGLGEQFF.

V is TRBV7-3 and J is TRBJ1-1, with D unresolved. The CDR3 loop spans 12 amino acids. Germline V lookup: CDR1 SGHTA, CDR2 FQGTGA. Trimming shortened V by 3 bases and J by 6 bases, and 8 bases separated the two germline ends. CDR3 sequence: CASSFPGSEAFF. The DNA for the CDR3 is TGTGCCAGCAGCTTCCCAGGCTCTGAAGCTTTCTTT.

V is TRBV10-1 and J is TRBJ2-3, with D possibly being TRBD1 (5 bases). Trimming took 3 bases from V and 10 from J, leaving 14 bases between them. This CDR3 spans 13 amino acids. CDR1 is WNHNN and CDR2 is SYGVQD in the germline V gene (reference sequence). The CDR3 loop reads CASSEGVVRAQYF. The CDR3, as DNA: TGCGCCAGCAGTGAAGGGGTAGTTCGGGCGCAGTATTTT.

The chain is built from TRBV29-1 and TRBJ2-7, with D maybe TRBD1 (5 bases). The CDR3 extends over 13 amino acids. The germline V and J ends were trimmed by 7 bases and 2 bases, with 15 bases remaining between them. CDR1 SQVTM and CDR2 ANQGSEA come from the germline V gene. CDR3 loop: CSAQARDPYEQYF. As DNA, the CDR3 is TGCAGCGCACAGGCCAGGGATCCCTACGAGCAGTACTTC.

Here the CDR3 DNA reads TGTGCCAGCAGCTCATATAGCTACGAGGAGCAGTACTTC. It translates to CASSSYSYEEQYF. This sequence joins TRBV11-2 and TRBJ2-7; no clear D gene. Between the trimmed V and J ends, which lost 4 bases and 7 bases, there was a span of 14 bases. The CDR3 is 13 residues long. Germline lookup yields CDR1 SGHAT and CDR2 FQNNGV.

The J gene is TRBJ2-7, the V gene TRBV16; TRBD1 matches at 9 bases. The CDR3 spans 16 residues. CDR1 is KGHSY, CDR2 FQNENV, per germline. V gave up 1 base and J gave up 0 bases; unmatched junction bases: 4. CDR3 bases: TGTGCCAGCAGCCAATTGACAGGGGGTGACTCCTACGAGCAGTACTTC. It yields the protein CASSQLTGGDSYEQYF.

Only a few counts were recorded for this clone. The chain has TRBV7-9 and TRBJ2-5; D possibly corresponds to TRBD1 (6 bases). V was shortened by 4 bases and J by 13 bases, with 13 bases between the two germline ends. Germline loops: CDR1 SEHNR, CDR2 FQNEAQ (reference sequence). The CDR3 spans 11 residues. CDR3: CASSWQGFWYF. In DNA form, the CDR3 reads TGTGCCAGCAGCTGGCAGGGGTTTTGGTACTTC.

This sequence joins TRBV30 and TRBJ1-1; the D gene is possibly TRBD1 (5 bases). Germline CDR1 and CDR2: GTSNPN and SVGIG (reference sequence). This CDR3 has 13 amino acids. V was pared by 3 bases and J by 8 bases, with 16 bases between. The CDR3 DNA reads TGTGCCTGGAGGAAGGGACCTATTAGCGAAGCTTTCTTT. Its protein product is CAWRKGPISEAFF.

The chain's CDR3 is CASSFTPGQGEQFF. For the CDR3, the DNA is TGTGCCAGCAGCTTTACACCGGGACAAGGTGAGCAGTTCTTC. The chain uses TRBV9 and TRBJ2-1; TRBD1 is a possible D gene (6 bases). Germline CDR1 and CDR2: SGDLS and YYNGEE. The CDR3 is 14 amino acids. V lost 4 bases, J lost 9 bases, and 17 bases lay in between.

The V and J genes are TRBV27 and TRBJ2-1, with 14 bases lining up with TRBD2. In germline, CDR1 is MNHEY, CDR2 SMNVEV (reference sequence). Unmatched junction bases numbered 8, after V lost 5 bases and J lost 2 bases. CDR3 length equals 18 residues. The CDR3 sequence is CASSTRLAGGPTYNEQFF. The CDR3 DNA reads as TGTGCCAGCAGTACGAGACTAGCGGGAGGGCCCACCTACAATGAGCAGTTCTTC.

This CDR3 reads CASSYGPENTDTQYF. In DNA form, the CDR3 reads TGTGCCAGCAGTTACGGACCCGAGAACACAGATACGCAGTATTTT. V gene TRBV6-5 combines with J gene TRBJ2-3; D gene ambiguous. The CDR3 extends over 15 amino acids. Germline CDR1 is MNHEY and CDR2 is SVGAGI. Trimming pared 2 bases from V and 2 bases from J, leaving 11 bases between.

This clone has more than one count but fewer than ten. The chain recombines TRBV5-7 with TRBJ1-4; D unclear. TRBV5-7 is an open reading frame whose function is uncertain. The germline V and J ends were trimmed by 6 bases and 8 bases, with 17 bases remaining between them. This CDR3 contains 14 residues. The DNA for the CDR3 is TGTGCCAGCACCCCCGGCCCGGAATGGGAAAAACTGTTTTTT. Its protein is CASTPGPEWEKLFF.

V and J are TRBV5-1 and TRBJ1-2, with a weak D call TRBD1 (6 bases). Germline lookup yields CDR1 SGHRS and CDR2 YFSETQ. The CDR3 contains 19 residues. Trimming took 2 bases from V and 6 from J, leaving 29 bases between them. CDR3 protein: CASSFFPPGQAGVRDGYTF. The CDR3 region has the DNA TGCGCCAGCAGCTTTTTTCCCCCGGGACAAGCGGGCGTCCGGGATGGCTACACCTTC.

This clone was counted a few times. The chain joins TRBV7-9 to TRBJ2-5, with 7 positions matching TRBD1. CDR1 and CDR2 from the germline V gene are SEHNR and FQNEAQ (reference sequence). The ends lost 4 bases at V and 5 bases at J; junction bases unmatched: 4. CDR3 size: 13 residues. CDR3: CASSSGQVETQYF. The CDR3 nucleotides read TGTGCCAGCAGCTCCGGACAGGTGGAGACCCAGTACTTC.

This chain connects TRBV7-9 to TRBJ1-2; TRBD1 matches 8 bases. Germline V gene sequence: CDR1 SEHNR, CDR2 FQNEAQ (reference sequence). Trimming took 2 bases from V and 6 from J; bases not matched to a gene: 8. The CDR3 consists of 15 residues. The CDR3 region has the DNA TGTGCCAGCAGCTTATTGATCCAGGGGGCAGATGGCTACACCTTC. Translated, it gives CASSLLIQGADGYTF.

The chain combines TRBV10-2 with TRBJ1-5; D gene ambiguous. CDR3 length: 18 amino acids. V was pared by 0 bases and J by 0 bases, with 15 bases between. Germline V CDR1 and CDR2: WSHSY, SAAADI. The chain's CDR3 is CASSESGLTDYSNQPQHF. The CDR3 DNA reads TGCGCCAGCAGTGAGTCCGGTCTCACAGACTATAGCAATCAGCCCCAGCATTTT.

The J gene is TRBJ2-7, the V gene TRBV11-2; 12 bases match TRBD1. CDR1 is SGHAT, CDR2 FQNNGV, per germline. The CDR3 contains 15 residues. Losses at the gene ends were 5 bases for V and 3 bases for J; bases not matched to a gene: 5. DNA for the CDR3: TGTGCCAGCAGCCGGGACAGGGGGCGTTTCTACGAGCAGTACTTC. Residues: CASSRDRGRFYEQYF.

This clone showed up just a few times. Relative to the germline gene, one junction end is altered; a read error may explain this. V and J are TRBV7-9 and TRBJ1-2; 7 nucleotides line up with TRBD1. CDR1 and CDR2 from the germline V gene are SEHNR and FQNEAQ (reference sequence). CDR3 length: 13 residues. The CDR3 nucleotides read TGTGCCAGCAGCACAGGGGCCCTCTATCGCTACACCTTC. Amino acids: CASSTGALYRYTF.

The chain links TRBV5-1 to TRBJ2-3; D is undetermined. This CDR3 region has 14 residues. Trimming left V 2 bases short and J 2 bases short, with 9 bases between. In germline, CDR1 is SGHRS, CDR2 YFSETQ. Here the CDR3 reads CASSLRLPTDTQYF. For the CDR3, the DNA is TGCGCCAGCAGCTTACGACTCCCCACAGATACGCAGTATTTT.

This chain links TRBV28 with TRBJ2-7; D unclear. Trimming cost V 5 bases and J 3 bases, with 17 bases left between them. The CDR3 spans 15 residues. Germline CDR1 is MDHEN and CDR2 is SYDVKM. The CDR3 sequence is CASSPTPLSGYEQYF. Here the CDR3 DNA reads TGTGCCAGCAGTCCGACCCCCCTATCCGGCTACGAGCAGTACTTC.

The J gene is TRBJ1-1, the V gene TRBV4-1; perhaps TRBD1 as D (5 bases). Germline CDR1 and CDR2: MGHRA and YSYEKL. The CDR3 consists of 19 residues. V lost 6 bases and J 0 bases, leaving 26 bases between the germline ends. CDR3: CASSLKPGIPSSMNTEAFF. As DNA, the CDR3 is TGCGCCAGCAGTTTAAAACCAGGGATCCCGAGTTCTATGAACACTGAAGCTTTCTTT.

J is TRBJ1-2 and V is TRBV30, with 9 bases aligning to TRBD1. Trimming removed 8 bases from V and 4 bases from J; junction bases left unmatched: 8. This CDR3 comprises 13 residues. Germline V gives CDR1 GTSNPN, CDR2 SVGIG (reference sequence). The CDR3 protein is CAKHRGPPYGYTF. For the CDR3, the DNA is TGTGCCAAACACAGGGGGCCCCCCTATGGCTACACCTTC.

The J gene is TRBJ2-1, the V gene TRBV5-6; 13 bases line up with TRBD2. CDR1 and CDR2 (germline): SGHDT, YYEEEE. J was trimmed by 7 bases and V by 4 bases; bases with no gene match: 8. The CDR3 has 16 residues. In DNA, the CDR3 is TGTGCCAGCAGCCGTACTAGCGGGGGGGCCCGGAATGAGCAGTTCTTC. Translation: CASSRTSGGARNEQFF.

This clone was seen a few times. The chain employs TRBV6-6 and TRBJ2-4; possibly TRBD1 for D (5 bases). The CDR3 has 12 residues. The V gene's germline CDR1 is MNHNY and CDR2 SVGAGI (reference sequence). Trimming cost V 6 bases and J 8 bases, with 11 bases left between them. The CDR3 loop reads CASSVKGHIQYF. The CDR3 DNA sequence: TGTGCCAGCAGCGTTAAGGGGCACATTCAGTACTTC.

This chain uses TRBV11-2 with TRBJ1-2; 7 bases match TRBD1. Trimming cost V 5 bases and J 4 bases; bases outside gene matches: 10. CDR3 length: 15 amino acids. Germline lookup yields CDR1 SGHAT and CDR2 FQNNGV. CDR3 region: CASSLRQGWSYGYTF. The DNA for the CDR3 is TGTGCCAGCAGCCTAAGACAGGGCTGGAGCTATGGCTACACCTTC.